This TCR beta chain was identified in a study of shared clonotypes between healthy human individuals. The wider study: For every donor, three CD4 naive, three CD4 memory, two CD8 naive and one CD8 memory plates were used. Overall study findings and caveats: Naive subsets usually exceeded memory subsets in estimated richness. Clonotypes shared by all four donors outscored non-shared clonotypes in generation probability.

On this clone: What it binds is unknown.

Between the trimmed V and J ends, which lost 4 bases and 6 bases, there was a span of 19 bases. Germline V gives CDR1 SGDLS, CDR2 YYNGEE. The CDR3 extends over 16 amino acids. Each sorted subset replicate got 200 ng genomic DNA, tens of thousands of genomes. Sequenced by immunoSEQ multiplex PCR; TCRdb stores in-frame clones only, minus some. The sample comprises approximately 2,200,000 clones, roughly 91% of which are singletons, and over 1.5% rests with the top ten. CD45RO-negative, CCR7-selected cells formed the naive CD8 fraction, which excluded terminally differentiated effector memory CD45RA+ cells.

Sequenced: naive CD8+ T cells from PBMCs. V and J are TRBV9 and TRBJ2-2; maybe TRBD1 (6 bases). The source of this sequence is a man aged 18 to 35 in good health. Some clones in this sample may be carry-over from other donors' samples. CDR3 amino acids: CASSPTWGHSAGELFF. The CDR3 DNA reads as TGTGCCAGCAGCCCCACCTGGGGGCACTCTGCCGGGGAGCTGTTTTTT.